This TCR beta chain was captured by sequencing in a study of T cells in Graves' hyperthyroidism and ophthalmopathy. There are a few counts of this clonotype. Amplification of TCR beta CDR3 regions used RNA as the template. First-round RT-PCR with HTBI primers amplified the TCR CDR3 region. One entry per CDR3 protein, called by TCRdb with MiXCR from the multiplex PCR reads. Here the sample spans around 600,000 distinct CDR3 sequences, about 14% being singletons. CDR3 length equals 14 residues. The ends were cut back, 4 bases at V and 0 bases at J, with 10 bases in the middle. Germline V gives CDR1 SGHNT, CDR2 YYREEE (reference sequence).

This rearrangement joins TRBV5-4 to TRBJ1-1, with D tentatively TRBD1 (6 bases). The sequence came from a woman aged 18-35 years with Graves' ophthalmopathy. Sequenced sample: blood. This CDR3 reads CASSPDSMNTEAFF. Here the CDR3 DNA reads TGTGCCAGCAGCCCGGACAGTATGAACACTGAAGCTTTCTTT.